This passage covers 21 T cell receptor beta chains from one sample sequenced in a study of vaccination effects on CD4 cells after COVID-19. Their specific antigens are unknown. Generated by immunoSEQ multiplex PCR, the TCRdb table keeps only in-frame clones and is missing some. The sample records 20,000 to 25,000 clones, about 80% being singletons. Peptide-pool stimulation followed by sequencing identified expanded antigen-specific CD4+ clonotypes in the ViraFEST assay. On roughly day 10 of culture, CD4+ T cells were separated out. By PCR, the person was confirmed to have had SARS-CoV-2 infection between March and December 2020. The material sequenced was CD4+ T cells from PBMCs cultured with a peptide pool, taken before COVID-19 vaccination. The receptor source for this set is a human donor who had a prior SARS-CoV-2 infection.

The chain employs TRBV5-6 and TRBJ1-3, with D unresolved. Trimming took 0 bases from V and 0 from J, leaving 4 bases between them. This CDR3 has 14 amino acids. Germline V gene lookup returns CDR1 SGHDT and CDR2 YYEEEE. CDR3 loop: CASSLAVSGNTIYF. For the CDR3, the DNA is TGTGCCAGCAGCTTGGCGGTCTCTGGAAACACCATATATTTT.

J is TRBJ2-5 and V is TRBV19, with 7 bases aligning to TRBD2. This CDR3 has 14 amino acids. Per the germline V gene, CDR1 is LNHDA and CDR2 is SQIVND (reference sequence). Unmatched junction bases numbered 3, after V lost 4 bases and J lost 1 base. This chain's CDR3 is CASSTLATQETQYF. The CDR3 nucleotides read TGTGCCAGTAGTACACTAGCGACCCAAGAGACCCAGTACTTC.

The CDR3 region is CASSYSIDYGYTF. In nucleotides, the CDR3 is TGTGCCAGCAGTTACTCGATAGACTATGGCTACACCTTC. This chain links TRBV6-2 or TRBV6-3 with TRBJ1-2; D is undetermined. The germline CDR1 and CDR2 sequences are MNHEY and SVGEGT. Trimming took 0 bases from V and 3 from J, leaving 5 bases between them. The CDR3 spans 13 residues.

The V call is TRBV18, the J call TRBJ2-1; maybe TRBD1 (5 bases). V shed 8 bases and J shed 1 base, with 12 bases lying between them. CDR3 length equals 14 residues. The germline gives CDR1 KGHSH, CDR2 LQKENI. In DNA, the CDR3 is TGTGCCAGCACAGACCCAGGGTCCTACAATGAGCAGTTCTTC. Its protein product is CASTDPGSYNEQFF.

This clone appeared a few times. V usage is TRBV2 and J usage is TRBJ2-6; D is possibly TRBD1 (6 bases). Germline V gives CDR1 SNHLY, CDR2 FYNNEI. This CDR3 contains 15 residues. Trimming took off 6 bases at V and 1 base at J, with 10 bases between the two ends. The CDR3 loop is CASSRTDSGANVLTF. The CDR3 nucleotides read TGTGCCAGCAGCAGGACAGATTCTGGGGCCAACGTCCTGACTTTC.

This clone has just a few counts. The chain carries TRBV7-8 and TRBJ2-2; 7 bases map to TRBD2. The CDR3 has 16 amino acids. Germline V gene lookup returns CDR1 SGHVS and CDR2 FQNEAQ. V was pared by 2 bases and J by 2 bases, with 5 bases of the junction left unmatched. The CDR3 protein is CASSLRLAANTGELFF. Written as DNA, the CDR3 is TGTGCCAGCAGCTTAAGACTAGCAGCCAACACCGGGGAGCTGTTTTTT. The whole variable domain, remainder taken from reference TRBV7-8 and TRBJ2-2, is GAGVSQSPRYKVAKRGQDVALRCDPISGHVSLFWYQQALGQGPEFLTYFQNEAQLDKSGLPSDRFFAERPEGSVSTLKIQRTQQEDSAVYLCASSLRLAANTGELFFGEGSRLTVL.

V is TRBV5-1 and J is TRBJ1-6; D uncertain. V was shortened by 0 bases and J by 0 bases, with 7 bases between the two germline ends. This CDR3 is built from 16 residues. Germline values: CDR1 SGHRS, CDR2 YFSETQ. This CDR3 reads CASSLGASSYNSPLHF. The DNA for the CDR3 is TGCGCCAGCAGCTTGGGAGCGAGCTCCTATAATTCACCCCTCCACTTT.

In its sample, this clone was seen a few times. This chain uses TRBV5-6 with TRBJ2-7; 8 positions match TRBD2. J gave up 7 bases and V 6 bases, and 15 bases lay outside the gene matches. The CDR3 runs to 15 residues. Germline values: CDR1 SGHDT, CDR2 YYEEEE. The CDR3, as DNA: TGTGCCAGCAACCTAGCGGGCGGACAGACTACGGAGCAGTACTTC. It yields the protein CASNLAGGQTTEQYF.

The chain carries TRBV4-3 and TRBJ2-7; D unclear. V gave up 0 bases and J gave up 2 bases, with 14 bases separating them. The CDR3 extends over 16 amino acids. CDR1 LGHNA and CDR2 YSLEER come from the germline V gene. The CDR3 region is CASSQDYRSLTYEQYF. CDR3 nucleotides: TGCGCCAGCAGCCAAGATTATCGGAGCCTGACCTACGAGCAGTACTTC.

The V call is TRBV27, the J call TRBJ2-3; no reliable D call. Trimming removed 8 bases at V and 7 bases at J, with 25 bases between. Germline V gives CDR1 MNHEY, CDR2 SMNVEV (reference sequence). This CDR3 has 16 amino acids. CDR3 in DNA: TGTGCCAGCGCGCCGGTAGCAGGCTTTGGCGTCTATACGCAGTATTTT. Translation: CASAPVAGFGVYTQYF.

The gene calls are TRBV9 and TRBJ1-1; D possibly corresponds to TRBD1 (6 bases). V lost 0 bases and J 11 bases, leaving 11 bases between the germline ends. This CDR3 region has 12 residues. CDR1 and CDR2 (germline): SGDLS, YYNGEE. The CDR3 spells CASSVVGGPAFF. In DNA, the CDR3 is TGTGCCAGCAGCGTAGTTGGGGGGCCGGCTTTCTTT.

This clone was seen a single time. The chain couples TRBV3-1 (or the pseudogene TRBV3-2) to TRBJ2-3; D possibly corresponds to TRBD2 (6 bases). Germline V gives CDR1 LGHDT, CDR2 YNNKEL (reference sequence). This CDR3 has 17 residues. V lost 2 bases to trimming and J lost 2 bases, with 17 bases between them. This chain's CDR3 is CASSQHVSSGATDTQYF. The DNA for the CDR3 is TGTGCCAGCAGCCAACACGTGAGTAGCGGAGCCACAGATACGCAGTATTTT.

V gene TRBV19 combines with J gene TRBJ1-2; D may be TRBD1 (6 bases). The germline gives CDR1 LNHDA, CDR2 SQIVND (reference sequence). The CDR3 runs to 14 residues. V lost 1 base and J lost 8, with 14 bases in between. CDR3 nucleotide sequence: TGTGCCAGTAGTATAGTATGGGACAATCGGGGCTACACCTTC. It codes for CASSIVWDNRGYTF.

This sequence joins TRBV19 and TRBJ2-2; D is possibly TRBD1 (6 bases). The CDR3 extends over 13 amino acids. Trimming pared 10 bases from V and 1 base from J, leaving 10 bases between. Germline V lookup: CDR1 LNHDA, CDR2 SQIVND (reference sequence). The CDR3 loop reads CAIEDRNTGELFF. CDR3 bases: TGTGCCATCGAGGACAGGAACACCGGGGAGCTGTTTTTT.

This chain joins TRBV11-1 and TRBJ2-7; unclear D gene. CDR1 is SGHAT, CDR2 FQDESV, per germline (reference sequence). Trimming left V 1 base short and J 5 bases short, with 9 bases between. The CDR3 has 13 amino acids. This chain's CDR3 is CASSLDVQNEQYF. The CDR3 nucleotides are TGTGCCAGCAGCTTAGATGTGCAAAACGAGCAGTACTTC.

In this sample, this clone turned up once. The genes are TRBV27 and TRBJ1-6; D remains ambiguous. In germline, CDR1 is MNHEY, CDR2 SMNVEV (reference sequence). The V end lost 6 bases, the J end lost 3 bases, and 9 bases lay between the germline ends. CDR3 length: 14 amino acids. The DNA for the CDR3 is TGTGCCAGCAGGCTAGGGTACTATAATTCACCCCTCCACTTT. It is translated as CASRLGYYNSPLHF.

This clone has only one observation. The chain combines TRBV2 with TRBJ1-6, with D possibly being TRBD1 (5 bases). The CDR3 extends over 15 amino acids. Germline assignment: CDR1 SNHLY and CDR2 FYNNEI. Trimming removed 6 bases from V and 7 bases from J, with 16 bases in between. CDR3 bases: TGTGCCAGCAGCCTTCAGGGACTGAGAAATTCACCCCTCCACTTT. The encoded protein is CASSLQGLRNSPLHF.

This clone was found once. This chain uses TRBV3-1 (or the pseudogene TRBV3-2) with TRBJ2-7; D is perhaps TRBD1 or TRBD2 (5 bases each). The CDR3 contains 13 residues. Germline V gives CDR1 LGHDT, CDR2 YNNKEL (reference sequence). Trimming cost V 4 bases and J 7 bases, with 14 bases left between them. CDR3 in DNA: TGTGCCAGCAGCCCGGGACCATGGAGGGAGCAGTACTTC. Translated: CASSPGPWREQYF.

The chain employs TRBV5-6 and TRBJ2-2; weak D call: TRBD1 (5 bases). In germline, CDR1 is SGHDT, CDR2 YYEEEE. V was cut by 0 bases and J by 0 bases, with 9 bases left in between. The CDR3 has 16 residues. CDR3 in amino acids: CASSLEGHANTGELFF. The DNA for the CDR3 is TGTGCCAGCAGCTTGGAAGGACACGCGAACACCGGGGAGCTGTTTTTT.

The chain couples TRBV4-1 to TRBJ1-1; D call uncertain. V shed 3 bases and J shed 0 bases, with 8 bases lying between them. There are 14 residues in the CDR3. Germline CDR1 is MGHRA and CDR2 is YSYEKL. CDR3: CASSHNLMNTEAFF. The CDR3 DNA reads TGCGCCAGCAGCCACAACCTCATGAACACTGAAGCTTTCTTT.

The rearrangement joins TRBV7-9 to TRBJ1-3, with D maybe TRBD1 (5 bases). The germline V gene has CDR1 SEHNR and CDR2 FQNEAQ (reference sequence). V lost 11 bases, J lost 8 bases, and 19 bases lay in between. The CDR3 contains 13 residues. CDR3 loop: CADEDLSRDTIYF. CDR3 DNA sequence: TGTGCCGATGAGGACCTTTCCAGGGACACCATATATTTT.